The rows below give T cell receptor beta chains drawn from one sample of a study of cytomegalovirus exposure and HLA in healthy donors. Profiling relied on immunoSEQ multiplex PCR, and the TCRdb table lists in-frame clones only, not all of them. The sample consists of over 150,000 clones, roughly four fifths of them appearing once. The specimen was PBMCs. The source of these receptors is a man aged 40-50 years in good health and CMV-seronegative. Each CDR3 is given with its conserved first and last residue. The D gene is left open where the match is weak. The size of a clone is reported for some rows only, either as once, few or many, or as a class for expanded clones.

TRBV6-1	NA	TRBJ2-2	NA	TGTGCCAGCAGTGTCAGGGTGGCCGGGGAGCTGTTTTTT	CASSVRVAGELFF
TRBV5-6	NA	TRBJ1-1	TRBD1	TGTGCCAGCAGCTGGGACAGGGGGGAGGTTAACACTGAAGCTTTCTTT	CASSWDRGEVNTEAFF
TRBV6-5	NA	TRBJ2-5	NA	TGTGCCAGCAGTATGTCGGAGACCCAGTACTTC	CASSMSETQYF
TRBV11-3	once	TRBJ2-1	NA	TGTGCCAGCAGCCTTCGGACAGCGACTAATGAGCAGTTCTTC	CASSLRTATNEQFF
TRBV6-5	NA	TRBJ2-2	NA	TGTGCCAGCTATCGGGGGGCGGCCGGGGAGCTGTTTTTT	CASYRGAAGELFF
TRBV11-2	NA	TRBJ1-1	NA	TGTGCCAGCAGCTTAGTATCCTGGGTAGCTGGCACTGAAGCTTTCTTT	CASSLVSWVAGTEAFF
TRBV30	NA	TRBJ2-1	NA	TGTGCCTGGAGAAGGGGGACCGCCGTAGAGCAGTTCTTC	CAWRRGTAVEQFF
TRBV6-1	few	TRBJ2-2	NA	TGTGCCAGCAGTGAAATAGAAGCCGGGGAGCTGTTTTTT	CASSEIEAGELFF
TRBV10-3	NA	TRBJ2-3	NA	TGTGCCATCAGTGACGCCCTGGGCGCAGATACGCAGTATTTT	CAISDALGADTQYF
TRBV6-5	NA	TRBJ2-2	NA	TGTGCCAGCAGTTACTCGAAAAAGGGGGAAAACGGGGAGCTGTTTTTT	CASSYSKKGENGELFF
TRBV7-9	NA	TRBJ2-2	TRBD1	TGTGCCAGCAGCTGGCGGAAGGGGCAGGGGGACACCGGGGAGCTGTTTTTT	CASSWRKGQGDTGELFF
TRBV4-2	NA	TRBJ1-2	TRBD1	TGTGCCAGCAGCCCACTCGGGACAGGAGTAAACTATGGCTACACCTTC	CASSPLGTGVNYGYTF
TRBV4-2	NA	TRBJ2-7	TRBD1	TGTGCCAGCAGCCATGGGACAGCCTACGAGCAGTACTTC	CASSHGTAYEQYF
TRBV6-5	NA	TRBJ2-1	NA	TGTGCCAGCAGTTACTTTCAGGGCTATGAGCAGTTCTTC	CASSYFQGYEQFF
TRBV7-8	NA	TRBJ2-7	TRBD1	TGTGCCAGCAGCTTCGGGACAGCCTACGAGCAGTACTTC	CASSFGTAYEQYF
TRBV5-1	NA	TRBJ1-2	NA	TGCGCCAGCAGCCCTACCTCGAGCTATGGCTACACCTTC	CASSPTSSYGYTF
TRBV4-2	NA	TRBJ2-7	TRBD1	TGTGCCAGCAGCCAAGCGGTGACAGGGGTCACATGGGAGCAGTACTTC	CASSQAVTGVTWEQYF
TRBV7-9	NA	TRBJ2-5	TRBD1	TGTGCCAGCAGCTTGGACAGGGGGCCAGAGACCCAGTACTTC	CASSLDRGPETQYF
TRBV27	NA	TRBJ1-1	NA	TGTGCCAGCAGCGGGGGGTACCTAAAGGCTTTCTTT	CASSGGYLKAFF
TRBV19	NA	TRBJ1-6	NA	TGTGCCAGTAGTAGCGGAGGAACGCAATCTTCACCCCTCCACTTT	CASSSGGTQSSPLHF
TRBV6-1	NA	TRBJ2-7	TRBD1	TGTGCCAGCAGTGGGGACAGGGGGCAATTCCACGAGCAGTACTTC	CASSGDRGQFHEQYF
TRBV9	once	TRBJ1-2	NA	TGTGCCAGCAGCGCGGGGGGACCCGTCGGGGGCTACACCTTC	CASSAGGPVGGYTF
TRBV7-9	NA	TRBJ1-1	NA	TGTGCCAGCAGCTTAGGAGGGGGGAACACTGAAGCTTTCTTT	CASSLGGGNTEAFF
TRBV5-4	few	TRBJ2-7	NA	TGTGCCAGCAAAGCTTACGAGACAGGGAGGTACGAGCAGTACTTC	CASKAYETGRYEQYF
TRBV9	NA	TRBJ1-3	NA	TGTGCCAGCAGCGTTACTGACTCTGGAAACACCATATATTTT	CASSVTDSGNTIYF
TRBV20-1	NA	TRBJ1-4	NA	TGCAGTGCTGTCCTAAATGAAAAACTGTTTTTT	CSAVLNEKLFF
TRBV6-5	NA	TRBJ1-6	NA	TGTGCCAGCGGTTATAGGGGCGAAAATTCACCCCTCCACTTT	CASGYRGENSPLHF
TRBV5-1	NA	TRBJ2-3	TRBD2	TGCGCCAGCAGCTTGCGGGGGGTTGGCACAGATACGCAGTATTTT	CASSLRGVGTDTQYF
TRBV7-6	NA	TRBJ2-2	TRBD2	TGTGCCAGCAGCCAAGCGGGGCGCGGGGAGCTGTTTTTT	CASSQAGRGELFF
TRBV19	NA	TRBJ1-5	TRBD1	TGTGCCAGTAGTCCTTTCCGACAGGGCAGCAATCAGCCCCAGCATTTT	CASSPFRQGSNQPQHF
TRBV27	NA	TRBJ2-7	NA	TGTGCCAGCAGCCTACAGGGAGAGGTCTACGAGCAGTACTTC	CASSLQGEVYEQYF
TRBV6-4	NA	TRBJ1-6	NA	TGTGCCAGCAGTGACACAGACAGAGATTCACCCCTCCACTTT	CASSDTDRDSPLHF
TRBV6-6	few	TRBJ1-2	NA	TGTGCCAGCAGTTACTGGCCAGGGGACCTGGGATATGGCTACACCTTC	CASSYWPGDLGYGYTF
TRBV6-5	once	TRBJ2-7	NA	TGTGCCAGCAGTGCCACAGGGTCCTACGAGCAGTACTTC	CASSATGSYEQYF
TRBV30	NA	TRBJ1-1	NA	TGTGCCTGGTGGGGGGGAGGAACTGAAGCTTTCTTT	CAWWGGGTEAFF
TRBV5-4	NA	TRBJ2-3	TRBD2	TGTGCCAGCAGCTTGTCGAGGCGGGGGGTTGGAGATACGCAGTATTTT	CASSLSRRGVGDTQYF
TRBV6-5	NA	TRBJ2-2	NA	TGTGCCAGCAGCGGGGGACTCCACGACACCGGGGAGCTGTTTTTT	CASSGGLHDTGELFF
TRBV6-1	NA	TRBJ1-4	NA	TGTGCCAGCAGAAAAGATGGAGCTCGTGACAGCTTGTTTTTT	CASRKDGARDSLFF
TRBV27	NA	TRBJ1-5	NA	TGTGCCAGCAGTTTATCGGGGGGGGGTAAGAGCAATCAGCCCCAGCATTTT	CASSLSGGGKSNQPQHF
TRBV6-5	NA	TRBJ1-2	NA	TGTGCCAGCAGTTACTCGGCAGTTTGGAACTATGGCTACACCTTC	CASSYSAVWNYGYTF
TRBV9	NA	TRBJ2-7	TRBD1	TGTGCCAGCAGCACAACGGGACAGGATCCCTTCGCCGAGCAGTACTTC	CASSTTGQDPFAEQYF
TRBV30	NA	TRBJ1-2	NA	TGTGCCCTCACTCGGCGGGGCGGAATTTATGGCTACACCTTC	CALTRRGGIYGYTF
TRBV7-6	NA	TRBJ1-6	NA	TGTGCCAGCAGCTTAGAACCGGGGGTTAGGTCCTATAATTCACCCCTCCACTTT	CASSLEPGVRSYNSPLHF
TRBV6-5	NA	TRBJ2-3	NA	TGTGCCAGCAGGTCTGCGGGGCCAGGAGATACGCAGTATTTT	CASRSAGPGDTQYF
TRBV19	NA	TRBJ2-7	NA	TGTGCCAGTAGTACCGGGACAAAAGCCTACGAGCAGTACTTC	CASSTGTKAYEQYF
TRBV6-5	few	TRBJ1-1	TRBD1	TGTGCCAGCAGTTACGAAATGGGACAGGGCACTGAAGCTTTCTTT	CASSYEMGQGTEAFF
TRBV5-4	once	TRBJ1-6	TRBD1	TGTGCCAGCAGCTCCCAGGGGGTAGCTTCACCCCTCCACTTT	CASSSQGVASPLHF
TRBV9	NA	TRBJ1-4	NA	TGTGCCAGCAGCCAACTCGGAGGGGCTCGAGAAAAACTGTTTTTT	CASSQLGGAREKLFF
TRBV27	NA	TRBJ2-7	TRBD1	TGTGCCAGCAGTTTCCGACAGGGGGAGCAGTACTTC	CASSFRQGEQYF
TRBV27	NA	TRBJ2-3	TRBD2	TGTGCCAGCAGTTATCTGCCCGGGACAGCGGGAGGCTTTGATACGCAGTATTTT	CASSYLPGTAGGFDTQYF
TRBV5-8	NA	TRBJ2-7	TRBD1	TGTGCCAGCAGCCGGGACAGGGGGACCGAGCAGTACTTC	CASSRDRGTEQYF
TRBV6-4	NA	TRBJ1-2	NA	TGTGCCAGCACCCCCGTCGGGGGTGGCTACACCTTC	CASTPVGGGYTF
TRBV9	NA	TRBJ2-7	TRBD1	TGTGCCAGCATCTGTGCCCGGGACAGGGTCTACGAGCAGTACTTC	CASICARDRVYEQYF